This record concerns one T cell receptor (beta chain) sequence. The data stem from a study of blood T cell repertoires in COVID-19. Study-level background: Sites across the United States, Italy and Spain contributed samples from acute and convalescent COVID-19. T cells, B-cell-depleted T cells, or PBMCs supplied cDNA or gDNA.

The CDR3 is 15 amino acids. With V trimmed by 6 bases and J by 3 bases, 9 bases remained unmatched. Germline assignment: CDR1 SGHTS and CDR2 YDEGEE. In the authors' workflow: Amplified reference gene primers provided the basis for estimating nucleated cell counts. Data came from immunoSEQ multiplex PCR; TCRdb stores just in-frame clones and leaves some out. The V and J calls and clone size come from that table; D and trimming were worked out from the DNA. The sample holds some 98,000 clones, 65% to 90% seen once. This clonotype was sampled from a man between 65 and 85 years old with active or convalescent COVID-19. The rearrangement uses TRBV5-8 and TRBJ1-2, with 9 nucleotides matching TRBD1. Material for sequencing was peripheral blood. This chain's CDR3 is CASTKTGGSYYGYTF. The CDR3 region has the DNA TGTGCCAGCACCAAGACAGGGGGAAGTTACTATGGCTACACCTTC. Using reference TRBV5-8 and TRBJ1-2 for the parts outside the CDR3, the full variable domain is EAGVTQSPTHLIKTRGQQATLRCSPISGHTSVYWYQQALGLGLQFLLWYDEGEERNRGNFPPRFSGRQFPNYSSELNVNALELEDSALYLCASTKTGGSYYGYTFGSGTRLTVV.